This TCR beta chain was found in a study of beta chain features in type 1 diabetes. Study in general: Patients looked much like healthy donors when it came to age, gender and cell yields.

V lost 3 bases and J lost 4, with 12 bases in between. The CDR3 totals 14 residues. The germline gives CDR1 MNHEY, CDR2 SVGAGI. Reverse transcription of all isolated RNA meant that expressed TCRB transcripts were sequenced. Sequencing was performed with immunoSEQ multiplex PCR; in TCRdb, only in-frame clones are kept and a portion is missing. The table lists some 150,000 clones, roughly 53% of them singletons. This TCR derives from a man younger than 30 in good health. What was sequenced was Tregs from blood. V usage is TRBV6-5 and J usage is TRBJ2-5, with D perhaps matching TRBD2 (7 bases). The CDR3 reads CASSYGGGRETQYF. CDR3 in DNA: TGTGCCAGCAGTTATGGGGGGGGCAGAGAGACCCAGTACTTC.